This T cell receptor beta chain was recovered during a study of blood T cell repertoires in COVID-19. The V end lost 6 bases, the J end lost 5 bases, and 8 bases lay between the germline ends. The CDR3 sequence is 13 residues long. The germline V gene encodes CDR1 MNHEY and CDR2 SVGAGI. This table comes from immunoSEQ multiplex PCR, and its TCRdb copy is limited to in-frame clones, with some not included. This sample has approximately 250,000 clones; 84% occur once, and the top ten carry roughly 8.6%. The sample comprised peripheral blood. J is TRBJ1-6 and V is TRBV6-5; D gene unclear. The TCR sequence derives from a human donor in a cohort sampled during active COVID-19. This CDR3 is CASRTVHNSPLHF. DNA for the CDR3: TGTGCCAGCAGAACGGTACATAATTCACCCCTCCACTTT.